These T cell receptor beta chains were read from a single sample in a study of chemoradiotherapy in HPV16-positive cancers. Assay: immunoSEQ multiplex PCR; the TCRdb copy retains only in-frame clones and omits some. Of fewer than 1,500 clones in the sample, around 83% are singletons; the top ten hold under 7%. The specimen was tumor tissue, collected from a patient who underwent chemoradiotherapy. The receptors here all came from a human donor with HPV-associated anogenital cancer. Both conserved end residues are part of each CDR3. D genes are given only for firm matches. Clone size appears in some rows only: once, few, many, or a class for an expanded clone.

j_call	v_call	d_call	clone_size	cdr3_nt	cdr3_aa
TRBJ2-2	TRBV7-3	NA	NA	TGTGCCAGCAGCCCAACCCCGGGGTCCAACACCGGGGAGCTGTTTTTT	CASSPTPGSNTGELFF
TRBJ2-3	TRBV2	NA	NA	TGTGCCAGCAGTCTGAGGGTTTACACAGATACGCAGTATTTT	CASSLRVYTDTQYF
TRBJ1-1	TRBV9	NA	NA	TGTGCCAGCAGCGTCGACAGTTCGGGCTTGAACACTGAAGCTTTCTTT	CASSVDSSGLNTEAFF
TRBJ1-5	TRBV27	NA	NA	TGTGCCAGCAGGGGTGGGGGGGCTGTTAATCAGCCCCAGCATTTT	CASRGGGAVNQPQHF
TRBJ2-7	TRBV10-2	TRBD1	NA	TGCGCCAGCCGGGACAGGGGATTTGGCGAGCAGTACTTC	CASRDRGFGEQYF
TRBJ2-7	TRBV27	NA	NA	TGTGCCAGCAGTTCCTCCGGGACCACGAACTACGAGCAGTACTTC	CASSSSGTTNYEQYF
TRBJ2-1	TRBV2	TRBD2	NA	TGTGCCAGCAGTGATAGTAGGACTAGCAATGAGCAGTTCTTC	CASSDSRTSNEQFF
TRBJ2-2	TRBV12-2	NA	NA	TGTGCAAGTCGCTTATTGGGGAACACCGGGGAGCTGTTTTTT	CASRLLGNTGELFF
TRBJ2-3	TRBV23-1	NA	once	TGCGCCAGCAGTCATGAATCTTATCGGATAGCGGAGGACACAGATACGCAGTATTTT	CASSHESYRIAEDTDTQYF
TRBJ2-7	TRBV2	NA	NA	TGTGCCAGCTGCGGAACCTACGAGCAGTACTTC	CASCGTYEQYF
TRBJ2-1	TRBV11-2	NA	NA	TGTGCCAGCAGCTCCCATGTGGAGGGTGAGCAGTTCTTC	CASSSHVEGEQFF
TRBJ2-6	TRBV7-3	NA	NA	TGTGCCAGCAGCTCCTGGGTTTCTGGGGCCAACGTCCTGACTTTC	CASSSWVSGANVLTF
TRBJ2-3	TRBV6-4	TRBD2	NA	TGTGCCAGCAGTGAGGCCGGGGGGAGCACAGATACGCAGTATTTT	CASSEAGGSTDTQYF
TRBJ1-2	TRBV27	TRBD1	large	TGTGCCAGCAGTTTGACAGGGGGGGAGGGCTACACCTTC	CASSLTGGEGYTF
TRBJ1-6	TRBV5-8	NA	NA	TGTGCCAGCAGCGCCGGGCGGGGGCATGCACCCCTCCACTTT	CASSAGRGHAPLHF
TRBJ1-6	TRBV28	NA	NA	TGTGCCAGCAGTTTCGTGGTCACCTATAATTCACCCCTCCACTTT	CASSFVVTYNSPLHF
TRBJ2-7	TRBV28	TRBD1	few	TGTGCCAGCAGTCAGGGGGCGGGTGAGCAGTACTTC	CASSQGAGEQYF
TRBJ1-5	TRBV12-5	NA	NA	TGTGCTAGTGGCCCATCCGGACAGTACAATCAGCCCCAGCATTTT	CASGPSGQYNQPQHF
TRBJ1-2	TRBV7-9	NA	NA	TGTGCCAGCAGCTTAGGTCAGGGGCTGGGCTATGGCTACACCTTC	CASSLGQGLGYGYTF
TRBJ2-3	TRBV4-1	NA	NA	TGCGCCAGCAGCCAAGAATTCGGTTCTAGCACAGATACGCAGTATTTT	CASSQEFGSSTDTQYF
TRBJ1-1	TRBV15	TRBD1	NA	TGTGCCACCAGCTTCTCCGACGACAGGGGGCTAGACACTGAAGCTTTCTTT	CATSFSDDRGLDTEAFF
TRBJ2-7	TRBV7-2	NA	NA	TGTGCCAGCAGCTTGCTGGGGACCTCCTACGAGCAGTACTTC	CASSLLGTSYEQYF
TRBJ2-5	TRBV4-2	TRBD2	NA	TGTGCCAGCAGCCAAGCCCCGGGACTAGAATGGGCCCAGTACTTC	CASSQAPGLEWAQYF
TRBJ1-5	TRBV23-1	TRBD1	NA	TGCGCCAGCATTGGGACAGCCGCCGTTAATCAGCCCCAGCATTTT	CASIGTAAVNQPQHF
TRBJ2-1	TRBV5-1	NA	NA	TGCGCCAGCAGCTCGGTTTCGAGGGGGGGCTCCTACAATGAGCAGTTCTTC	CASSSVSRGGSYNEQFF
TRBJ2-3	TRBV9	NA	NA	TGTGCCAGCAGCGTAGGAGACCTTACCACAGATACGCAGTATTTT	CASSVGDLTTDTQYF
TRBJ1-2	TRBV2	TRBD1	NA	TGTGCCAGCAGAGGGACAGGGGGAGGGAGCTACACCTTC	CASRGTGGGSYTF
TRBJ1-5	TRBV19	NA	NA	TGTGCCAGTAGTATATTAGTGGAAATGCCCCAGCATTTT	CASSILVEMPQHF
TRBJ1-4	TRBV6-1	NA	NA	TGTGCCAGCAGTGAAATTTTACGTGAAAAACTGTTTTTT	CASSEILREKLFF
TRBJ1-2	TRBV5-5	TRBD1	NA	TGTGCCAGCAGCCCAACTGTAGGACAGGGCCATGGCTACACCTTC	CASSPTVGQGHGYTF
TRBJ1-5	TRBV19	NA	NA	TGTGCCAGTAATTCAGGGGAAGGGGATAGCAATCAGCCCCAGCATTTT	CASNSGEGDSNQPQHF
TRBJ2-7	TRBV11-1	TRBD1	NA	TGTGCCAGCAGCTTATCCACAGGGGCCTACGAGCAGTACTTC	CASSLSTGAYEQYF
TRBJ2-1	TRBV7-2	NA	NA	TGTGCCAGCAGCTTGGCGGTACTCGTCAATGAGCAGTTCTTC	CASSLAVLVNEQFF
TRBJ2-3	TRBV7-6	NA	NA	TGTGCCAGCAGCGCAGGAGGGAGAACAGATACGCAGTATTTT	CASSAGGRTDTQYF
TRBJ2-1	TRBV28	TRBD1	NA	TGTGCCAGCAGTACACCGGACAGGTTCGTTAATGAGCAGTTCTTC	CASSTPDRFVNEQFF
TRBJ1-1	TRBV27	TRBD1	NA	TGTGCCAGCAGGGATACAGGGGGCACTGAAGCTTTCTTT	CASRDTGGTEAFF
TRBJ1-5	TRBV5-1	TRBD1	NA	TGCGCCAGCAGCCTACAGGGGAATGATCAGCCCCAGCATTTT	CASSLQGNDQPQHF
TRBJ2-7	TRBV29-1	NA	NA	TGCAGCGTAGCTAGCACGCGCTACGAGCAGTACTTC	CSVASTRYEQYF
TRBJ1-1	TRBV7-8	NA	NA	TGTGCCAGCAGCTTAAGTCCCGGGAGGGTGACTGAAGCTTTCTTT	CASSLSPGRVTEAFF
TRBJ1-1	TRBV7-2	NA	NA	TGTGCCAGCAGCCGCGACAGGAGAATGAACACTGAAGCTTTCTTT	CASSRDRRMNTEAFF
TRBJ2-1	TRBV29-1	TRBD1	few	TGCAGCGCCGGGACAGGGGACGGCAATGAGCAGTTCTTC	CSAGTGDGNEQFF
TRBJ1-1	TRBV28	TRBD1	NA	TGTGCCAGCAGACGACAGGGCCTCCCGAACACTGAAGCTTTCTTT	CASRRQGLPNTEAFF
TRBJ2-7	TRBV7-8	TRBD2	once	TGTGCCAGCAGCTTAGAGGGCCGGGGAAGCGGGGGCTTCTCCTACGAGCAGTACTTC	CASSLEGRGSGGFSYEQYF
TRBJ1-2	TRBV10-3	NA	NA	TGTGCCATCAGTGGCAGGGATGGCTACACCTTC	CAISGRDGYTF
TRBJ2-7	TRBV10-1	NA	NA	TGCGCCAGCAGTGAGTCGAGTGGGTACGAGCAGTACTTC	CASSESSGYEQYF
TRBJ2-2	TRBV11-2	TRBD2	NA	TGTGCCAGCAGCTTAGAACTAGCGAGGTCCGGGGAGCTGTTTTTT	CASSLELARSGELFF
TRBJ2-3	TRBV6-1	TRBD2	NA	TGTGCCAGCAGTGTAGCGGGAGGAGGGACAGATACGCAGTATTTT	CASSVAGGGTDTQYF